These T cell receptor beta chains were read from a single sample in a study of shared clonotypes between healthy human individuals. Profiled with immunoSEQ multiplex PCR; TCRdb holds only in-frame clones, not every one. The sample records about 2 million clones, approximately 95% being singletons. Input material: naive CD8+ T cells sorted from blood. Receptors originate from a young man in good health. Both conserved end residues are part of each CDR3. A D gene is named only where the DNA matches it firmly. Where a row states a size, it is once, few, many or the class of an expanded clone; other rows omit it.

v_call: TRBV27; j_call: TRBJ2-7; d_call: TRBD2; clone_size: -; cdr3_nt: TGTGCCAGCAGTAGTGGGGGAGGGGACTACTCCTACGAGCAGTACTTC; cdr3_aa: CASSSGGGDYSYEQYF
v_call: TRBV27; j_call: TRBJ1-2; d_call: -; clone_size: -; cdr3_nt: TGTGCCAGCAGTTTCTCAGGGGACTATGGCTACACCTTC; cdr3_aa: CASSFSGDYGYTF
v_call: TRBV6-1; j_call: TRBJ2-3; d_call: TRBD1; clone_size: -; cdr3_nt: TGTGCCAGCACAGGGGGCGGTCCAGATACGCAGTATTTT; cdr3_aa: CASTGGGPDTQYF
v_call: TRBV27; j_call: TRBJ2-2; d_call: -; clone_size: -; cdr3_nt: TGTGCCAGCGGAACAGGAGGGGAGCTGTTTTTT; cdr3_aa: CASGTGGELFF
v_call: TRBV6-5; j_call: TRBJ2-7; d_call: -; clone_size: -; cdr3_nt: TGTGCCAGCAGTTACTCGCAGTCGGGTTCCAACTACGAGCAGTACTTC; cdr3_aa: CASSYSQSGSNYEQYF
v_call: TRBV6-5; j_call: TRBJ1-4; d_call: TRBD1; clone_size: -; cdr3_nt: TGTGCCAGCAGTTACGACAGGGGTGAAAAACTGTTTTTT; cdr3_aa: CASSYDRGEKLFF
v_call: TRBV9; j_call: TRBJ2-7; d_call: -; clone_size: -; cdr3_nt: TGTGCCAGCAGCTTGGTGGTCGGCGGCGAGCAGTACTTC; cdr3_aa: CASSLVVGGEQYF
v_call: TRBV10-3; j_call: TRBJ2-7; d_call: -; clone_size: -; cdr3_nt: TGTGCCACATTAACGGGGAAGTACGAGCAGTACTTC; cdr3_aa: CATLTGKYEQYF
v_call: TRBV19; j_call: TRBJ2-3; d_call: -; clone_size: -; cdr3_nt: TGTGCCAGTAGTATACGTATCGACGGGAGCGATACGCAGTATTTT; cdr3_aa: CASSIRIDGSDTQYF
v_call: TRBV5-6; j_call: TRBJ1-2; d_call: -; clone_size: -; cdr3_nt: TGTGCCAGCAGCTTGGGAAACAGGGTCGACTATGGCTACACCTTC; cdr3_aa: CASSLGNRVDYGYTF
v_call: TRBV2; j_call: TRBJ2-1; d_call: -; clone_size: -; cdr3_nt: TGTGCCAGCAGTGGGGACGACAATGAGCAGTTCTTC; cdr3_aa: CASSGDDNEQFF
v_call: TRBV30; j_call: TRBJ2-5; d_call: TRBD1; clone_size: -; cdr3_nt: TGTGCCTGGAGGCCCAGGACCAGGGGGCTGGAAGAGACCCAGTACTTC; cdr3_aa: CAWRPRTRGLEETQYF
v_call: TRBV9; j_call: TRBJ2-5; d_call: TRBD2; clone_size: -; cdr3_nt: TGTGCCAGCAGCGTGGCGGGGGGGCTTCAAGAGACCCAGTACTTC; cdr3_aa: CASSVAGGLQETQYF
v_call: TRBV27; j_call: TRBJ2-7; d_call: TRBD2; clone_size: -; cdr3_nt: TGTGCCAGCAGTTTAACGGGGGGGACCTACGAGCAGTACTTC; cdr3_aa: CASSLTGGTYEQYF
v_call: TRBV7-2; j_call: TRBJ2-1; d_call: TRBD2; clone_size: -; cdr3_nt: TGTGCCAGCAGCCAGAGCGGGGGGGCCTACAATGAGCAGTTCTTC; cdr3_aa: CASSQSGGAYNEQFF
v_call: TRBV2; j_call: TRBJ2-3; d_call: -; clone_size: -; cdr3_nt: TGTGCCAGCAATCACGGGGACCGCACAGATACGCAGTATTTT; cdr3_aa: CASNHGDRTDTQYF
v_call: TRBV11-2; j_call: TRBJ2-5; d_call: -; clone_size: -; cdr3_nt: TGTGCCAGCAGCTTAGACTGGGCCCAAGAGACCCAGTACTTC; cdr3_aa: CASSLDWAQETQYF
v_call: TRBV19; j_call: TRBJ2-2; d_call: -; clone_size: -; cdr3_nt: TGTGCCACCGGTGGCGGGGAGCTGTTTTTT; cdr3_aa: CATGGGELFF
v_call: TRBV14; j_call: TRBJ2-5; d_call: -; clone_size: -; cdr3_nt: TGTGCCAGCAGCCAAGATCCAACGGGGGCCCTAGGAGAGACCCAGTACTTC; cdr3_aa: CASSQDPTGALGETQYF
v_call: TRBV7-8; j_call: TRBJ1-1; d_call: -; clone_size: -; cdr3_nt: TGTGCCAGCAGCTTAGGGTGGAACACTGAAGCTTTCTTT; cdr3_aa: CASSLGWNTEAFF
v_call: TRBV7-6; j_call: TRBJ1-2; d_call: TRBD1; clone_size: once; cdr3_nt: TGTGCCAGCAGCTTACGACCGGACAGGGGTTCCTATGGCTACACCTTC; cdr3_aa: CASSLRPDRGSYGYTF
v_call: TRBV7-2; j_call: TRBJ2-7; d_call: -; clone_size: -; cdr3_nt: TGTGCCAGCAGCTTAGGCAGTCGCTACGAGCAGTACTTC; cdr3_aa: CASSLGSRYEQYF
v_call: TRBV4-1; j_call: TRBJ2-7; d_call: -; clone_size: -; cdr3_nt: TGCGCCAGCAGCCTAGTAGGTGAGTCGGATGAGCAGTACTTC; cdr3_aa: CASSLVGESDEQYF
v_call: TRBV4-2; j_call: TRBJ2-2; d_call: -; clone_size: -; cdr3_nt: TGTGCCAGCAGCCAAGTCATCAGGCCAGGAGAGAACACCGGGGAGCTGTTTTTT; cdr3_aa: CASSQVIRPGENTGELFF
v_call: TRBV6-6; j_call: TRBJ2-5; d_call: -; clone_size: once; cdr3_nt: TGTGCCAGCAGTTACTCGTCTTCTCAAGAGACCCAGTACTTC; cdr3_aa: CASSYSSSQETQYF
v_call: TRBV29-1; j_call: TRBJ1-2; d_call: -; clone_size: -; cdr3_nt: TGCAGCGTTGGACCCGGGGAGGGCTATGGCTACACCTTC; cdr3_aa: CSVGPGEGYGYTF
v_call: TRBV6-5; j_call: TRBJ2-7; d_call: TRBD1; clone_size: -; cdr3_nt: TGTGCCAGCAGGCCGGGACAGGCCTACGAGCAGTACTTC; cdr3_aa: CASRPGQAYEQYF